The text below deals with one T cell receptor (beta chain). Treatment of patients with chemo-refractory metastatic non-small-cell lung cancer consisted of focal radiation plus CTLA-4 blockade with ipilimumab. The ends were cut back, 4 bases at V and 4 bases at J, with 10 bases in the middle. The CDR3 is 13 residues long. Germline CDR1 is MGHDK and CDR2 is SYGVNS. The data originate from a study of radiotherapy plus CTLA-4 blockade in lung cancer. Study-wide background: Objective response was observed in roughly 17% of patients, and disease control in 30% to 35%.

Produced via immunoSEQ multiplex PCR; TCRdb's table is partial and in-frame only. The data hold about 90,000 clones, with approximately 82% observed a single time. The sample in question was peripheral blood, obtained from a patient treated with radiotherapy plus ipilimumab. This sequence originates from a human donor with non-small cell lung cancer that progressed on radiotherapy plus ipilimumab. The chain links TRBV25-1 to TRBJ1-2, with D unresolved. CDR3 in DNA: TGTGCCAGCAGTGTCCACGGCTCCTATGGCTACACCTTC. Translating gives CASSVHGSYGYTF.